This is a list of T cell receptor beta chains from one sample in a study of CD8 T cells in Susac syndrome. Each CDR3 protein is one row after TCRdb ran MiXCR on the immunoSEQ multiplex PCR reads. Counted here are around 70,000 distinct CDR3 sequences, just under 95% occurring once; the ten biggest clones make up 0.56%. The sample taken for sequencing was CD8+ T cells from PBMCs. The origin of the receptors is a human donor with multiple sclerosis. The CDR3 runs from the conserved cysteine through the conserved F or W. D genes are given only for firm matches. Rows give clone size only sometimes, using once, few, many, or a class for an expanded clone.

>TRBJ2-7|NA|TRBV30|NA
CAWSVLQLGEQYF
TGTGCCTGGAGTGTACTTCAGCTGGGAGAGCAGTACTTC
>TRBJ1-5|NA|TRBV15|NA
CATSRETVNQPQHF
TGTGCCACCAGCAGAGAGACGGTTAATCAGCCCCAGCATTTT
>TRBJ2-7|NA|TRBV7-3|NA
CASSLLAGRDYEQYF
TGTGCCAGCAGCTTATTGGCGGGCAGGGACTACGAGCAGTACTTC
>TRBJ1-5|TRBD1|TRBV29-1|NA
CSVGDSRHQPQHF
TGCAGCGTGGGGGACAGTAGACATCAGCCCCAGCATTTT
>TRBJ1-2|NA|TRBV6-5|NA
CASSYGELGGYTF
TGTGCCAGCAGTTACGGGGAGCTCGGGGGCTACACCTTC
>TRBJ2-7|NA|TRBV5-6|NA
CASSLDGPYEQYF
TGTGCCAGCAGCTTGGACGGTCCCTACGAGCAGTACTTC
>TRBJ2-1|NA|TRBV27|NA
CATVGRSYNEQFF
TGTGCTACGGTAGGAAGGTCCTACAATGAGCAGTTCTTC
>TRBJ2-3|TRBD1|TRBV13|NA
CASSLGQGYTDTQYF
TGTGCCAGCAGCTTGGGACAGGGTTATACAGATACGCAGTATTTT
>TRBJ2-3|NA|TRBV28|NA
CASLGVDTQYF
TGTGCCAGCTTGGGGGTGGATACGCAGTATTTT
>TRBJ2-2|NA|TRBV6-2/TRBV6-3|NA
CASRPGGPGELFF
TGTGCCAGCAGGCCCGGGGGACCCGGGGAGCTGTTTTTT
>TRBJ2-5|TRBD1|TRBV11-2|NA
CASSLTTGGDETQYF
TGTGCCAGCAGCTTAACGACAGGGGGCGACGAGACCCAGTACTTC
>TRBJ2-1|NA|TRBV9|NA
CASSVQSYNEQFF
TGTGCCAGCAGCGTACAATCCTACAATGAGCAGTTCTTC
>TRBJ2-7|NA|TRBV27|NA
CASSYSAGYEQYF
TGTGCCAGCAGTTACTCGGCGGGCTACGAGCAGTACTTC
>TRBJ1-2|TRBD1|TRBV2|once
CASIALGTESYGYTF
TGTGCCAGCATTGCCCTGGGGACAGAGAGCTATGGCTACACCTTC
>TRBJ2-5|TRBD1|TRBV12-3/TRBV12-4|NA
CASSYRGRRETQYF
TGTGCCAGCAGCTACAGGGGGCGCAGAGAGACCCAGTACTTC
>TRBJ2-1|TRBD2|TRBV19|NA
CASTRGGLQEQFF
TGTGCCAGTACCCGGGGGGGGCTGCAAGAGCAGTTCTTC
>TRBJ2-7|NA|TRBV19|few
CASSISSYEQYF
TGTGCCAGTAGTATTTCGTCTTACGAGCAGTACTTC
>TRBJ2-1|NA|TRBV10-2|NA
CASSESWTLSYNEQFF
TGCGCCAGCAGTGAGTCGTGGACTCTGTCCTACAATGAGCAGTTCTTC
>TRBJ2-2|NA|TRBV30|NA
CAWSAPTGTGELFF
TGTGCCTGGAGTGCTCCTACAGGGACAGGGGAGCTGTTTTTT
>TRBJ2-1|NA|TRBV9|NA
CASGMGEQFF
TGTGCCAGCGGGATGGGCGAGCAGTTCTTC
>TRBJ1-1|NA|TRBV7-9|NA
CASSLSSTEAFF
TGTGCCAGCAGCTTATCAAGCACTGAAGCTTTCTTT
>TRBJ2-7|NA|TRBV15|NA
CATSRDRRGHEQYF
TGTGCCACCAGCAGAGATCGGCGGGGTCACGAGCAGTACTTC
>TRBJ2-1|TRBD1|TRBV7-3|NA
CASSPYTDRASSYNEQFF
TGTGCCAGCAGCCCATACACGGACAGGGCTAGCTCCTACAATGAGCAGTTCTTC
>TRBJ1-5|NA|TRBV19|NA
CASSNVNQPQHF
TGTGCCAGTAGTAATGTGAATCAGCCCCAGCATTTT
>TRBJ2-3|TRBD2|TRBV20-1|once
CSAVAGGETDTQYF
TGCAGTGCCGTAGCGGGAGGAGAAACAGATACGCAGTATTTT
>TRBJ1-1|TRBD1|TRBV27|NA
CASRTRTGMNTEAFF
TGTGCCAGCAGAACGCGGACAGGGATGAACACTGAAGCTTTCTTT
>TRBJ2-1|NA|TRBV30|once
CAWSPGFDGEQFF
TGTGCCTGGAGTCCGGGCTTCGACGGTGAGCAGTTCTTC
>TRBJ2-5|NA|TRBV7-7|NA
CASSSVGAPQETQYF
TGTGCTAGCAGCTCGGTGGGAGCCCCTCAAGAGACCCAGTACTTC
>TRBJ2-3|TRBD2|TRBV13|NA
CASSLKSGGATDTQYF
TGTGCCAGCAGCTTAAAAAGCGGGGGGGCGACAGATACGCAGTATTTT
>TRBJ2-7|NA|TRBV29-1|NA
CSVVRGYEQYF
TGCAGCGTTGTAAGGGGCTACGAGCAGTACTTC
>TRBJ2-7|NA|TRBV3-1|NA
CASSQGPGVYEQYF
TGTGCCAGCAGCCAAGGCCCCGGGGTCTACGAGCAGTACTTC
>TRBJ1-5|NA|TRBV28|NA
CASSDPNHRDKDQPQHF
TGTGCCAGCAGTGACCCCAATCACCGGGACAAAGATCAGCCCCAGCATTTT
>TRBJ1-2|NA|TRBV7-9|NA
CASSFPAGENYGYTF
TGTGCCAGCAGCTTTCCGGCGGGGGAGAACTATGGCTACACCTTC
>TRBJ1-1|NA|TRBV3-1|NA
CASSQWSRNPEAFF
TGTGCCAGCAGCCAGTGGAGCCGGAACCCTGAAGCTTTCTTT
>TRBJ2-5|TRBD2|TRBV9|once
CASSHTLAGEETQYF
TGTGCCAGCAGCCATACGCTAGCGGGGGAAGAGACCCAGTACTTC
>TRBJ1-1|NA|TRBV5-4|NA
CASSWGQNTEAFF
TGTGCCAGCAGCTGGGGACAGAACACTGAAGCTTTCTTT
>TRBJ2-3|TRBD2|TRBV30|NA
CAWTIAGGPDTQYF
TGTGCCTGGACCATAGCGGGGGGGCCTGATACGCAGTATTTT
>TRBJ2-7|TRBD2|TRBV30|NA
CAQGLAGYEQYF
TGTGCCCAAGGACTAGCGGGGTACGAGCAGTACTTC
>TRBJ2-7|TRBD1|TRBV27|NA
CASSLGGTGTYEQYF
TGTGCCAGCAGTTTGGGCGGGACAGGAACCTACGAGCAGTACTTC
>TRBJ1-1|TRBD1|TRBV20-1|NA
CSASTTWTGMPEAFF
TGCAGTGCTTCCACTACCTGGACAGGGATGCCGGAAGCTTTCTTT
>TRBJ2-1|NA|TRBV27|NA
CASSLSLGAEQFF
TGTGCCAGCAGTTTATCTCTAGGGGCTGAGCAGTTCTTC
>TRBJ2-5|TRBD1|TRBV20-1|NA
CSARGPEGGQGRRETQYF
TGCAGTGCTAGAGGCCCAGAGGGAGGACAGGGGCGTCGAGAGACCCAGTACTTC
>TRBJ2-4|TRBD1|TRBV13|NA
CASSPIYGQGIDIQYF
TGTGCCAGCAGCCCGATCTATGGACAGGGGATTGACATTCAGTACTTC
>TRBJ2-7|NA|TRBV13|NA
CASSLDQGGTSWEQYF
TGTGCCAGCAGCTTGGACCAGGGGGGGACCTCTTGGGAGCAGTACTTC
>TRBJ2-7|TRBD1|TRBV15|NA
CATSGRDRPIYEQYF
TGTGCCACCAGCGGGCGGGACAGGCCGATCTACGAGCAGTACTTC
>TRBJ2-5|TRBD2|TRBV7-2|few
CASSLSGGLETQYF
TGTGCCAGCAGCCTCTCGGGGGGGCTAGAGACCCAGTACTTC
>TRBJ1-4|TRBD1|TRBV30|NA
CAWSSGQGREKLFF
TGTGCCTGGAGTTCGGGACAGGGTCGTGAAAAACTGTTTTTT
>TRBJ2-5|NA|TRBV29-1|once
CSADAPWTNVDQYF
TGCAGCGCAGACGCTCCCTGGACTAACGTGGACCAGTACTTC
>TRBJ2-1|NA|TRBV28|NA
CASSFSDEQFF
TGTGCCAGCAGTTTCTCCGATGAGCAGTTCTTC
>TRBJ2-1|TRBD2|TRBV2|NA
CTGGLAVYNEQFF
TGTACAGGGGGACTAGCGGTTTACAATGAGCAGTTCTTC